Shown below are 30 T cell receptor beta chains from a single sample sequenced in a study of blood T cell repertoires in COVID-19. TCRdb's table, derived via immunoSEQ multiplex PCR, lists solely in-frame clones and lacks some. The sample shows 150,000 to 200,000 clones, about 88% of them seen only once. Material for sequencing was PBMCs or T cells enriched from blood (not recorded which). The receptors here all came from a woman aged 40 to 49 with acute COVID-19.

This rearrangement joins TRBV2 to TRBJ2-1; TRBD2 matches 12 bases. V trimming: 8 bases; J trimming: 6 bases; junction bases outside the gene matches: 14. This CDR3 is built from 17 residues. The germline gives CDR1 SNHLY, CDR2 FYNNEI. The CDR3 here is CASETSGSTKRVNEQFF. CDR3 nucleotide sequence: TGTGCCAGCGAGACTAGCGGGAGCACCAAACGGGTCAATGAGCAGTTCTTC.

The chain recombines TRBV5-1 with TRBJ1-1; TRBD1 aligns across 8 bases. The germline V gene has CDR1 SGHRS and CDR2 YFSETQ. The CDR3 is made up of 16 amino acids. V lost 0 bases and J lost 1; bases outside the gene matches: 5. The CDR3 nucleotides read TGCGCCAGCAGCTTGGCCGGACAGGGTTCGAACACTGAAGCTTTCTTT. Its translation is CASSLAGQGSNTEAFF.

The count of this clone is one. CDR3 sequence: CASSQGTGTEAFF. CDR3 sequence (DNA): TGCGCCAGCAGCCAGGGGACAGGGACTGAAGCTTTCTTT. V and J are TRBV4-1 and TRBJ1-1; TRBD1 matches 9 bases. There are 13 residues in the CDR3. Trimming removed 3 bases from V and 5 bases from J; junction bases left unmatched: 1. Germline V gene lookup returns CDR1 MGHRA and CDR2 YSYEKL.

This chain uses TRBV19 with TRBJ2-4, with TRBD1 matching over 9 bases. The trim removed 1 base at V and 0 bases at J, leaving 10 bases unmatched. The CDR3 spans 19 residues. The germline V gene has CDR1 LNHDA and CDR2 SQIVND (reference sequence). The CDR3 DNA follows: TGTGCCAGTAGTATAGGCCTGTCGGGACAGGGAGAAGCCAAAAACATTCAGTACTTC. This sequence encodes CASSIGLSGQGEAKNIQYF.

The chain is built from TRBV18 and TRBJ2-3, with a possible D match to TRBD1 (5 bases). The length of the CDR3 is 15 residues. CDR1 KGHSH and CDR2 LQKENI come from the germline V gene. The V and J ends lost 3 bases and 0 bases respectively, with 10 bases between them. CDR3 in DNA: TGTGCCAGCTCACCCCGACAGTCTAGCACAGATACGCAGTATTTT. Translating gives CASSPRQSSTDTQYF. Complete variable domain (other parts from reference TRBV18 and TRBJ2-3): NAGVMQNPRHLVRRRGQEARLRCSPMKGHSHVYWYRQLPEEGLKFMVYLQKENIIDESGMPKERFSAEFPKEGPSILRIQQVVRGDSAAYFCASSPRQSSTDTQYFGPGTRLTVL.

The chain couples TRBV6-6 to TRBJ2-7, with D possibly being TRBD2 (7 bases). This CDR3 region has 14 residues. Trimming stripped 6 bases from V and 2 bases from J, with 14 bases between. CDR1 and CDR2 from the germline V gene are MNHNY and SVGAGI (reference sequence). DNA for the CDR3: TGTGCCAGCAGAGGGGGGGCAGAACCCTACGAGCAGTACTTC. Translation: CASRGGAEPYEQYF.

The chain is built from TRBV28 and TRBJ2-1; tentative D call: TRBD1 (5 bases). Trimming pared 5 bases from V and 0 bases from J, leaving 14 bases between. Per germline, CDR1 MDHEN and CDR2 SYDVKM. The CDR3 has 16 amino acids. The CDR3 nucleotides are TGTGCCAGCAGTCCGACAGTCACGAGCTCCTACAATGAGCAGTTCTTC. As protein: CASSPTVTSSYNEQFF.

The chain uses TRBV9 and TRBJ2-3; TRBD2 aligns across 7 bases. The ends lost 4 bases at V and 1 base at J; junction bases unmatched: 9. The germline CDR1 and CDR2 sequences are SGDLS and YYNGEE. The CDR3 is 16 amino acids. CDR3 DNA sequence: TGTGCCAGCAGCTCCGGGACTATCTCGGGCACAGATACGCAGTATTTT. Its translation is CASSSGTISGTDTQYF.

The V call is TRBV28, the J call TRBJ1-5; TRBD1 is a possible D gene (6 bases). The CDR3 has 15 residues. V was cut by 0 bases and J by 6 bases, with 12 bases left in between. CDR1 and CDR2 (germline): MDHEN, SYDVKM. CDR3 nucleotide sequence: TGTGCCAGCAGTTTATGGGGGGCGCGCGGTCAGCCCCAGCATTTT. Amino acid sequence: CASSLWGARGQPQHF.

The chain links TRBV21-1 to TRBJ1-3; TRBD1, the D gene given by the table, was not confirmed from the DNA. TRBV21-1 is described as a pseudogene. The CDR3 is 17 amino acids. CDR3 sequence reads: CASSNGDRGRSGNTIYF. The DNA for the CDR3 is TGTGCCAGCAGCAATGGGGACAGGGGGAGATCTGGAAACACCATATATTTT.

The chain carries TRBV11-3 and TRBJ1-5; 9 bases agree with TRBD1. This CDR3 is built from 19 residues. With V trimmed by 1 base and J by 1 base, 11 bases remained unmatched. Germline lookup yields CDR1 SGHNT and CDR2 YENEEA. CDR3 sequence reads: CASSLGGVRDRESNQPQHF. The DNA of the CDR3 is TGTGCCAGCAGCTTAGGGGGAGTGAGGGACAGGGAGAGCAATCAGCCCCAGCATTTT.

V usage is TRBV3-1 (or the pseudogene TRBV3-2) and J usage is TRBJ2-5; possible D gene TRBD1, 5 bases. This CDR3 comprises 16 residues. The V gene lost 2 bases and the J gene lost 5 bases, with 18 bases spanning the gap. CDR1 and CDR2 from the germline V gene are LGHDT and YNNKEL (reference sequence). Here the CDR3 reads CASSQTTGSKGETQYF. Written as DNA, the CDR3 is TGTGCCAGCAGCCAAACTACAGGATCCAAAGGGGAGACCCAGTACTTC.

The chain is built from TRBV13 and TRBJ2-6; 7 bases align to TRBD1. CDR3 length: 17 amino acids. Germline CDR1 PRHDT, CDR2 FYEKMQ (reference sequence). Unmatched junction bases numbered 8, after V lost 6 bases and J lost 0 bases. Here the CDR3 reads CASSMGTASSGANVLTF. CDR3 bases: TGTGCCAGCAGTATGGGGACAGCCAGCTCTGGGGCCAACGTCCTGACTTTC. Full variable domain (rest looked up from reference TRBV13 and TRBJ2-6): AAGVIQSPRHLIKEKRETATLKCYPIPRHDTVYWYQQGPGQDPQFLISFYEKMQSDKGSIPDRFSAQQFSDYHSELNMSSLELGDSALYFCASSMGTASSGANVLTFGAGSRLTVL.

The chain has TRBV5-6 and TRBJ1-2, with 10 bases that match TRBD1. Germline loops: CDR1 SGHDT, CDR2 YYEEEE. The ends lost 4 bases at V and 4 bases at J; junction bases unmatched: 7. There are 15 residues in the CDR3. CDR3 residues: CASSPGTGESYGYTF. CDR3 nucleotide sequence: TGTGCCAGCAGCCCCGGGACAGGGGAGTCCTATGGCTACACCTTC. Full variable domain (remainder filled in from reference TRBV5-6 and TRBJ1-2): DAGVTQSPTHLIKTRGQQVTLRCSPKSGHDTVSWYQQALGQGPQFIFQYYEEEERQRGNFPDRFSGHQFPNYSSELNVNALLLGDSALYLCASSPGTGESYGYTFGSGTRLTVV.

The gene calls are TRBV20-1 and TRBJ2-7; a weak D match, TRBD2 (6 bases). The CDR3 runs to 11 residues. Trimming cost V 5 bases and J 6 bases, with 11 bases left between them. The germline V gene has CDR1 DFQATT and CDR2 SNEGSKA (reference sequence). The CDR3 loop reads CSAWGGLEQYF. For the CDR3, the DNA is TGCAGTGCTTGGGGAGGTCTCGAGCAGTACTTC.

This chain uses TRBV9 with TRBJ2-7, with 7 positions matching TRBD1. Trimming cost V 3 bases and J 5 bases; bases outside gene matches: 8. The germline CDR1 and CDR2 sequences are SGDLS and YYNGEE. The CDR3 runs 14 residues. For the CDR3, the DNA is TGTGCCAGCAGCGCTGACAGGGAGAGGAACGAGCAGTACTTC. Translating gives CASSADRERNEQYF.

The chain joins TRBV19 to TRBJ1-5; D not certain. The CDR3 extends over 14 amino acids. Germline CDR1 and CDR2: LNHDA and SQIVND (reference sequence). The V gene lost 1 base and the J gene lost 1 base, with 5 bases spanning the gap. CDR3 amino acids: CASSIGASNQPQHF. The CDR3 nucleotides read TGTGCCAGTAGTATAGGAGCGAGCAATCAGCCCCAGCATTTT.

V is TRBV7-8 and J is TRBJ2-3; D might be TRBD1 (6 bases). This CDR3 spans 16 amino acids. V lost 6 bases and J 7 bases, leaving 23 bases between the germline ends. Germline values: CDR1 SGHVS, CDR2 FQNEAQ. The CDR3 spells CASSRSTGNTLNTQYF. The DNA for the CDR3 is TGTGCCAGCAGTCGATCGACAGGCAACACCCTAAATACGCAGTATTTT.

This clone was detected once. V gene TRBV2 combines with J gene TRBJ2-5, with 9 nucleotides matching TRBD2. Germline CDR1 reads SNHLY; CDR2 reads FYNNEI. The CDR3 is 13 residues long. After removal of 8 bases from V and 3 bases from J, the junction contained 4 bases not matched to a gene. CDR3 sequence: CASSSGVKETQYF. The CDR3 DNA is TGTGCCAGCTCTAGCGGGGTAAAAGAGACCCAGTACTTC.

The chain joins TRBV6-5 to TRBJ2-7; D is ambiguous. Germline lookup yields CDR1 MNHEY and CDR2 SVGAGI. The CDR3 totals 13 residues. Trimming removed 7 bases at V and 3 bases at J, with 13 bases between. For the CDR3, the DNA is TGTGCCAGCACCGGAGACGGTAACTACGAGCAGTACTTC. This codes for CASTGDGNYEQYF.

The chain employs TRBV29-1 and TRBJ2-1, with TRBD2 identical over 7 bases. Germline V gene lookup returns CDR1 SQVTM and CDR2 ANQGSEA. CDR3 length equals 15 residues. V gave up 6 bases and J gave up 5 bases; unmatched junction bases: 13. The CDR3 DNA reads TGCAGCGTCGATAAACGGACTAGACTTAACAATGAGCAGTTCTTC. Translating it yields CSVDKRTRLNNEQFF.

V gene TRBV5-4 combines with J gene TRBJ2-7; D may be TRBD2 (7 bases). This CDR3 has 14 residues. The ends were cut back, 2 bases at V and 5 bases at J, with 14 bases in the middle. Germline V gives CDR1 SGHNT, CDR2 YYREEE (reference sequence). This CDR3 reads CASSLGGGAHEQYF. DNA of the CDR3: TGTGCCAGCAGCTTAGGTGGGGGGGCCCACGAGCAGTACTTC. The full variable domain, with the rest looked up from reference TRBV5-4 and TRBJ2-7, is ETGVTQSPTHLIKTRGQQVTLRCSSQSGHNTVSWYQQALGQGPQFIFQYYREEENGRGNFPPRFSGLQFPNYSSELNVNALELDDSALYLCASSLGGGAHEQYFGPGTRLTVT.

On this clone itself: This same CDR3 is encoded by further DNA sequences in the sample. V is TRBV4-2 and J is TRBJ1-6, with TRBD1 matching over 8 bases. Trimming at V came to 3 bases and at J to 5 bases, leaving 3 bases not matched to a gene. Germline CDR1 and CDR2: LGHNA and YNFKEQ. This CDR3 contains 15 residues. In DNA, the CDR3 is TGTGCCAGCAGCCAGGTGGACAGGGATAATTCACCCCTCCACTTT. This encodes CASSQVDRDNSPLHF.

The chain uses TRBV12-5 and TRBJ1-1; 11 nucleotides agree with TRBD1. Germline-derived CDR1 and CDR2 are LGHNT and FRNRAP. This CDR3 region has 14 residues. V was pared by 1 base and J by 7 bases, with 2 bases of the junction left unmatched. The CDR3 spells CASGLAGTGGEAFF. DNA for the CDR3: TGTGCTAGTGGTTTGGCCGGGACAGGGGGTGAAGCTTTCTTT.

This chain connects TRBV5-1 to TRBJ2-1; TRBD1 agrees at 10 bases. The ends lost 4 bases at V and 2 bases at J; junction bases unmatched: 3. From germline, CDR1 is SGHRS and CDR2 YFSETQ. The CDR3 is 15 amino acids. CDR3 sequence: CASSVGQGAYNEQFF. Written as DNA, the CDR3 is TGCGCCAGCAGCGTCGGACAGGGGGCCTACAATGAGCAGTTCTTC.

Only one count was recorded for this clone. The chain carries TRBV7-2 and TRBJ2-3; 8 bases line up with TRBD2. The germline gives CDR1 SGHTA, CDR2 FQGNSA. This CDR3 has 15 residues. The trim removed 3 bases at V and 4 bases at J, leaving 6 bases unmatched. CDR3 residues: CASSFYGLASDTQYF. The CDR3 DNA sequence: TGTGCCAGCAGCTTCTATGGACTAGCTTCAGATACGCAGTATTTT.

The J gene is TRBJ2-7, the V gene TRBV30; TRBD1 is a possible D gene (5 bases). Germline-derived CDR1 and CDR2 are GTSNPN and SVGIG (reference sequence). The CDR3 is 13 amino acids. Trimming took 2 bases from V and 3 from J, leaving 11 bases between them. The CDR3 loop reads CAWSFREDYEQYF. In DNA form, the CDR3 reads TGTGCCTGGAGTTTCAGGGAAGACTACGAGCAGTACTTC.

This chain joins TRBV28 and TRBJ1-1; 9 nucleotides line up with TRBD1. V lost 7 bases and J lost 1; bases outside the gene matches: 7. CDR3 length: 15 residues. Germline lookup yields CDR1 MDHEN and CDR2 SYDVKM. DNA of the CDR3: TGTGCCAGCACCGGGACAGGGTTGAGGAACACTGAAGCTTTCTTT. Translating gives CASTGTGLRNTEAFF.

The CDR3 DNA reads as TGTGCCAGCAGTCGTCCCCAGCGCCGGGAGCTGTTTTTT. This gives the protein CASSRPQRRELFF. The chain couples TRBV27 to TRBJ2-2; no clear D gene. The germline V gene has CDR1 MNHEY and CDR2 SMNVEV (reference sequence). The V gene lost 5 bases and the J gene lost 9 bases, with 13 bases spanning the gap. The CDR3 spans 13 residues.

The chain employs TRBV4-1 and TRBJ2-1; D ambiguous. CDR1 and CDR2 from the germline V gene are MGHRA and YSYEKL. The V end lost 1 base, the J end lost 0 bases, and 7 bases lay between the germline ends. This CDR3 comprises 15 residues. The DNA of the CDR3 is TGCGCCAGCAGCCAAGTCCGGAGCTCCTACAATGAGCAGTTCTTC. This codes for CASSQVRSSYNEQFF.